The 2 T cell receptor beta chains reported below all come from one sample, sequenced in a study of cytomegalovirus exposure and HLA in healthy donors. The PCR ran on 60 Vbeta and 13 Jbeta primers. Some clones are missing from TCRdb's copy, which holds only in-frame ones; the method was immunoSEQ multiplex PCR. Here the sample spans 90,000 to 150,000 clones, 15% being singletons. Sequences were obtained from PBMCs. All receptors come from a woman under 30 in good health and CMV-seronegative.

The chain is built from TRBV28 and TRBJ2-5; TRBD2 is a possible D gene (6 bases). V shed 6 bases and J shed 1 base, with 12 bases lying between them. The V gene's germline CDR1 is MDHEN and CDR2 SYDVKM. The length of the CDR3 is 14 residues. For the CDR3, the DNA is TGTGCCAGCAGCCCCGGAGGGATCCAAGAGACCCAGTACTTC. Protein: CASSPGGIQETQYF.

This clone was recorded a few times. The genes are TRBV9 and TRBJ2-3; 7 bases match TRBD2. V lost 1 base, J lost 3 bases, and 11 bases stayed unmatched. Germline values: CDR1 SGDLS, CDR2 YYNGEE. CDR3 length: 17 amino acids. This CDR3 is CASSVSGSPGRTDTQYF. The CDR3 DNA is TGTGCCAGCAGCGTATCCGGGAGCCCCGGGAGGACAGATACGCAGTATTTT.